In its sample, the clone carrying this T cell receptor beta chain was seen many times. Its target is not known. These data originate in a study of shared clonotypes between healthy human individuals. Whole-study findings and limits: Donor scarcity curtailed the genetic and exposure-history diversity represented herein. The study sampled only blood, and tissue repertoires likely differ.

Produced via immunoSEQ multiplex PCR; TCRdb's table is partial and in-frame only. The sample records some 470,000 clones, 76% being singletons. Donors included only healthy HIV-negative adults lacking recent acute infections or vaccinations. All donors were Caucasian adults living in Nashville, Tennessee. V was shortened by 0 bases and J by 6 bases, with 16 bases between the two germline ends. CDR1 and CDR2 from the germline V gene are LGHNA and YSLEER. This CDR3 is built from 16 residues. This receptor was identified in a woman between 40 and 50 years old in good health. Some clones in this sample may be carry-over from other donors' samples. Input material: PBMCs. This chain uses TRBV4-3 with TRBJ2-3, with D hard to call. The CDR3: CASSQEGRSLIDTQYF. CDR3 coding DNA: TGCGCCAGCAGCCAAGAAGGCAGGAGTCTAATTGATACGCAGTATTTT.